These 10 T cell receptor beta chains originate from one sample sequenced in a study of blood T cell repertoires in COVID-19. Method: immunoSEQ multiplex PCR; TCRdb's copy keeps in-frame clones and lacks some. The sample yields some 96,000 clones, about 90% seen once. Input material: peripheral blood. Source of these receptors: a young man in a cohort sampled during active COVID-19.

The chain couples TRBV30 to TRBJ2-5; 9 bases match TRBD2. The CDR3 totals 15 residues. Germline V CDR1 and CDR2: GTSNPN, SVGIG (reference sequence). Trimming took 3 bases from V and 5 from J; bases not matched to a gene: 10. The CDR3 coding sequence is TGTGCCTGGAGAGGTTCTAGCGGGGTTGTGGAGACCCAGTACTTC. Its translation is CAWRGSSGVVETQYF.

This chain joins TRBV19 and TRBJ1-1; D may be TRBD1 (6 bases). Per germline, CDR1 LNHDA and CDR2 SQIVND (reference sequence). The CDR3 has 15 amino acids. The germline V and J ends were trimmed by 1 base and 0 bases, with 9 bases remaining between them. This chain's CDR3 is CASSIVPGVNTEAFF. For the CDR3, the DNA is TGTGCCAGTAGTATAGTACCAGGGGTGAACACTGAAGCTTTCTTT.

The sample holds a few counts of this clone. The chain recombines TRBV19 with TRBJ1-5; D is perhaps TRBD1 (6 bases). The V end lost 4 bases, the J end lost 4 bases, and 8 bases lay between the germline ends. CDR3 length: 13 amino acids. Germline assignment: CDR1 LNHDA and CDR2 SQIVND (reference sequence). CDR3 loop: CASSRGQNQPQHF. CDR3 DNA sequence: TGTGCCAGTAGTAGGGGACAAAATCAGCCCCAGCATTTT. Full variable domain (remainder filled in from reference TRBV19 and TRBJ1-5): DGGITQSPKYLFRKEGQNVTLSCEQNLNHDAMYWYRQDPGQGLRLIYYSQIVNDFQKGDIAEGYSVSREKKESFPLTVTSAQKNPTAFYLCASSRGQNQPQHFGDGTRLSIL.

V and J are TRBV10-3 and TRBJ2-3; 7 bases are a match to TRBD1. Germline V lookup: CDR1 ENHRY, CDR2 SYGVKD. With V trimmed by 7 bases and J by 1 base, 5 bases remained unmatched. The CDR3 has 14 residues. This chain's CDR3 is CAITRDSRTDTQYF. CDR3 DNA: TGTGCCATCACTCGGGACAGTCGCACAGATACGCAGTATTTT.

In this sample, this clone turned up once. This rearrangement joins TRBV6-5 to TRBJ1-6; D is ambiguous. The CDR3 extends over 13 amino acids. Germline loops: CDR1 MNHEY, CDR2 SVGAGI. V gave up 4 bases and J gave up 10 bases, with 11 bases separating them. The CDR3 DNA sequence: TGTGCCAGCAGTTCCCAGGCACAATCACCCCTCCACTTT. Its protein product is CASSSQAQSPLHF.

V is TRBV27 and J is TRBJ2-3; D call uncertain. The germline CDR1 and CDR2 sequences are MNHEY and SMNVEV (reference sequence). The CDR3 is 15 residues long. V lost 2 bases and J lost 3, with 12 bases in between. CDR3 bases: TGTGCCAGCAGTTTAGCTTTTATCAGAACAGATACGCAGTATTTT. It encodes CASSLAFIRTDTQYF.

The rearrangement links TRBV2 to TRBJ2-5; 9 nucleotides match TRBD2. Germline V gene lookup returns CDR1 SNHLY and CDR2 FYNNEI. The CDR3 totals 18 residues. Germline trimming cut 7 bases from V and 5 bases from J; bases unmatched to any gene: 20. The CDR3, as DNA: TGTGCCAGCACCTCGAGGGTCCTAGCGGGGCTTTCGGGGGAGACCCAGTACTTC. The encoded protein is CASTSRVLAGLSGETQYF. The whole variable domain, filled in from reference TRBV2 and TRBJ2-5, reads EPEVTQTPSHQVTQMGQEVILRCVPISNHLYFYWYRQILGQKVEFLVSFYNNEISEKSEIFDDQFSVERPDGSNFTLKIRSTKLEDSAMYFCASTSRVLAGLSGETQYFGPGTRLLVL.

The CDR3 DNA reads as TGTGCCAGCAGCCAACGACAGTTTGAAGCTTTCTTT. This codes for CASSQRQFEAFF. The chain carries TRBV7-8 and TRBJ1-1, with D perhaps matching TRBD1 (5 bases). Germline-derived CDR1 and CDR2 are SGHVS and FQNEAQ. This CDR3 contains 12 residues. Trimming removed 5 bases at V and 7 bases at J, with 11 bases between.

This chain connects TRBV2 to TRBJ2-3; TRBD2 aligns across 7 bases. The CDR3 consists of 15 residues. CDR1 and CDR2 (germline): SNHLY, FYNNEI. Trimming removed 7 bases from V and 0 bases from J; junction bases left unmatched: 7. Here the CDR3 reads CASTVAGVSTDTQYF. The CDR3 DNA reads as TGTGCCAGCACGGTGGCGGGGGTCAGCACAGATACGCAGTATTTT.

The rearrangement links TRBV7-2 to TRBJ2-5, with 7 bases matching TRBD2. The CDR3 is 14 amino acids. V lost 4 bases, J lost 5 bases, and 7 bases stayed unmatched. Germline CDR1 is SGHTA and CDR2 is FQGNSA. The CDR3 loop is CASSSQTSHETQYF. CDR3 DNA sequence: TGTGCCAGCAGCTCGCAGACTAGCCACGAGACCCAGTACTTC.